Each of the 32 T cell receptor beta chains below was sequenced from the same sample in a study of blood T cells in healthy people across ages. The use of a sample-barcoded 5' primer and a J-beta primer mix characterized a second PCR of about 7 to 12 cycles. TCRdb reprocessed the 5' RACE reads via MiXCR and lists one record per CDR3 protein. The profile covers some 1 million distinct CDR3 sequences, with more than 40% appearing a single time and 15% to 20% taken by the ten largest. Specimen: blood. These receptor sequences come from an older woman in good health.

This clonotype occurred many times. This may come from a read error, since a much larger clone is one base off. The gene calls are TRBV7-2 and TRBJ2-5; the D is unclear. V lost 0 bases, J lost 11 bases, and 22 bases lay in between. The CDR3 contains 16 residues. The germline V gene encodes CDR1 SGHTA and CDR2 FQGNSA. The CDR3 DNA sequence: TGTGCCAGCAGCTTAGCCGGGCTAGGCGGTAGAAATGAGCAGTACTTC. It translates to CASSLAGLGGRNEQYF.

This clonotype appeared many times. The V gene is TRBV20-1, the J gene TRBJ2-5; 9 bases map to TRBD2. The junction had 13 bases not matched to a gene; V was cut back by 0 bases and J by 5 bases. Germline V gives CDR1 DFQATT, CDR2 SNEGSKA (reference sequence). The CDR3 covers 17 residues. This chain's CDR3 is CSARDSGPVGLAETQYF. CDR3 DNA: TGCAGTGCTAGAGATAGCGGACCGGTCGGACTAGCGGAGACCCAGTACTTC.

This chain joins TRBV5-1 and TRBJ1-4; possible D gene TRBD1, 5 bases. Germline lookup yields CDR1 SGHRS and CDR2 YFSETQ. This CDR3 is 16 amino acids long. Trimming took 4 bases from V and 3 from J, leaving 16 bases between them. The CDR3 nucleotides read TGCGCCAGCAGCCCGGAGGGAAGGGGACCTAATGAAAAACTGTTTTTT. Translating gives CASSPEGRGPNEKLFF.

V and J are TRBV10-3 and TRBJ2-5, with D perhaps matching TRBD2 (5 bases). The V gene's germline CDR1 is ENHRY and CDR2 SYGVKD. The CDR3 contains 13 residues. The ends were cut back, 2 bases at V and 4 bases at J, with 8 bases in the middle. DNA of the CDR3: TGTGCCATCAGTGAGCCGGGGATAGAGACCCAGTACTTC. It translates to CAISEPGIETQYF.

This clonotype has just a few counts. The genes are TRBV5-1 and TRBJ2-7; 8 bases map to TRBD1. V shed 3 bases and J 7 bases; nucleotides not matched to a gene: 3. The germline CDR1 and CDR2 sequences are SGHRS and YFSETQ. This CDR3 has 12 residues. The CDR3 protein is CASSSWTGEQYF. CDR3 DNA sequence: TGCGCCAGCAGCTCCTGGACAGGGGAGCAGTACTTC.

This rearrangement joins TRBV5-1 to TRBJ2-1; 14 bases fit TRBD2. The length of the CDR3 is 16 residues. CDR1 SGHRS and CDR2 YFSETQ come from the germline V gene. J gave up 6 bases and V 4 bases, and 6 bases lay outside the gene matches. The CDR3: CASSPTTSGGANEQFF. CDR3 coding DNA: TGCGCCAGCAGCCCGACGACTAGCGGGGGGGCCAATGAGCAGTTCTTC.

On this clonotype: A much larger clone sits a single nucleotide away, making a read error possible. The CDR3, as DNA: TGCAGTGCTGGGGATGGCGGGAGAGAGACCCAGTACTTC. It specifies CSAGDGGRETQYF. The rearrangement links TRBV20-1 to TRBJ2-5; 7 bases line up with TRBD2. Germline V gives CDR1 DFQATT, CDR2 SNEGSKA (reference sequence). The V segment lost 5 bases and the J segment 4 bases; nucleotides outside the gene matches: 7. This CDR3 has 13 amino acids.

This clonotype appeared many times. This chain uses TRBV5-1 with TRBJ2-7; the match to TRBD2 covers 9 bases. CDR3 length: 14 amino acids. From germline, CDR1 is SGHRS and CDR2 YFSETQ. V shed 5 bases, J shed 2 bases, and the junction held 5 bases outside the gene matches. CDR3 in amino acids: CASRGASGAYEQYF. CDR3 bases: TGCGCCAGCAGGGGGGCTAGCGGGGCCTACGAGCAGTACTTC.

The chain couples TRBV5-1 to TRBJ2-1, with 7 bases lining up with TRBD2. Germline V CDR1 and CDR2: SGHRS, YFSETQ. With 1 base clipped from V and 0 bases from J, the junction kept 4 bases outside the gene matches. The CDR3 is made up of 16 amino acids. The CDR3 protein is CASSLWEGSSYNEQFF. The CDR3, as DNA: TGCGCCAGCAGCTTGTGGGAGGGGAGCTCCTACAATGAGCAGTTCTTC.

This clonotype turned up a few times. A read error may produce the germline difference seen at one junction end. The chain uses TRBV6-5 and TRBJ2-4; TRBD1 aligns across 8 bases. TRBJ2-5 explains the end of the DNA better; the J call may be wrong. This CDR3 spans 14 amino acids. From germline, CDR1 is MNHEY and CDR2 SVGAGI. This CDR3 is CASSYQGAGETQYF. The CDR3 nucleotides are TGTGCCAGTAGTTACCAGGGGGCGGGAGAGACCCAGTACTTC.

This chain uses TRBV20-1 with TRBJ2-5, with D unresolved. Per germline, CDR1 DFQATT and CDR2 SNEGSKA (reference sequence). The germline V and J ends were trimmed by 6 bases and 2 bases, with 10 bases remaining between them. The CDR3 extends over 12 amino acids. CDR3 in DNA: TGCAGTGCCCCCACGCCGCAAGAGACCCAGTACTTC. It translates to CSAPTPQETQYF.

This clonotype came up once. The genes are TRBV12-3 or TRBV12-4 and TRBJ2-2, with D maybe TRBD1 (6 bases). Between the trimmed V and J ends, which lost 7 bases and 0 bases, there was a span of 15 bases. This CDR3 is 16 amino acids long. For the CDR3, the DNA is TGTGCCAGCATTCCAGGGGATAAGGCGAACACCGGGGAGCTGTTTTTT. Translated: CASIPGDKANTGELFF.

V is TRBV12-3 or TRBV12-4 and J is TRBJ2-3; 7 bases align to TRBD2. CDR3 length: 16 residues. The trim removed 3 bases at V and 0 bases at J, leaving 6 bases unmatched. As DNA, the CDR3 is TGTGCCAGCAGTTTCTCGGGACTACCTAGCACAGATACGCAGTATTTT. It specifies CASSFSGLPSTDTQYF.

This rearrangement joins TRBV19 to TRBJ2-7; 7 bases line up with TRBD2. The trim removed 0 bases at V and 1 base at J, leaving 6 bases unmatched. This CDR3 has 16 residues. CDR1 and CDR2 (germline): LNHDA, SQIVND (reference sequence). Written as DNA, the CDR3 is TGTGCCAGTAGTATAGATACGGAGCGGGGTTCCTACGAGCAGTACTTC. Translating it yields CASSIDTERGSYEQYF.

In its sample, this clonotype was seen once. This chain uses TRBV15 with TRBJ2-5, with 9 bases matching TRBD2. The end of the DNA is better explained by TRBJ2-7, so the J call may be wrong. This CDR3 region has 17 residues. Germline CDR1 reads LNHNV; CDR2 reads YYDKDF (reference sequence). The CDR3 DNA reads TGTGCCACCAGCAGAGAGAAACTAGCGGGTGGGACCTACGAGCAGTACTTC. Its translation: CATSREKLAGGTYEQYF.

This clonotype appeared a few times. The gene calls are TRBV6-5 and TRBJ2-7; D possibly corresponds to TRBD1 (6 bases). The CDR3 contains 15 residues. Germline-derived CDR1 and CDR2 are MNHEY and SVGAGI. The V gene lost 2 bases and the J gene lost 1 base, with 12 bases spanning the gap. As DNA, the CDR3 is TGTGCCAGCAGTTACAGGGTGACAGGTTCCTACGAGCAGTACTTC. It specifies CASSYRVTGSYEQYF.

The J gene is TRBJ2-5, the V gene TRBV7-2, with 12 nucleotides matching TRBD1. CDR3 length equals 15 residues. V was clipped by 7 bases and J by 4 bases; unmatched bases: 7. Germline V gene sequence: CDR1 SGHTA, CDR2 FQGNSA. As DNA, the CDR3 is TGTGCCAGCACCACGATGGGACAGGGGGCAGAGACCCAGTACTTC. As protein: CASTTMGQGAETQYF.

This rearrangement joins TRBV7-9 to TRBJ2-7, with TRBD2 matching over 13 bases. The CDR3 spans 18 residues. Germline V CDR1 and CDR2: SEHNR, FQNEAQ (reference sequence). V lost 4 bases, J lost 7 bases, and 16 bases stayed unmatched. The CDR3 DNA reads TGTGCCAGCAGCTCTTCGGGGAACCCGGGACTAGCGGGAAATGAGCAGTACTTC. Translated: CASSSSGNPGLAGNEQYF.

The CDR3 protein is CASSQDLWQGRSYEQYF. The CDR3 coding sequence is TGTGCCAGCAGCCAAGATCTTTGGCAGGGCCGGTCCTACGAGCAGTACTTC. This chain connects TRBV3-1 to TRBJ2-7; TRBD1 might be the D (5 bases). The germline V gene has CDR1 LGHDT and CDR2 YNNKEL (reference sequence). The CDR3 covers 17 residues. The V end lost 0 bases, the J end lost 1 base, and 16 bases lay between the germline ends.

This clonotype was seen only a few times. The chain joins TRBV20-1 to TRBJ2-1; the D gene is possibly TRBD2 (5 bases). CDR3 length: 13 residues. The ends were cut back, 2 bases at V and 10 bases at J, with 15 bases in the middle. In germline, CDR1 is DFQATT, CDR2 SNEGSKA (reference sequence). CDR3 DNA: TGCAGTGCTAGACTAGGGCTAGCCCCCGAGCAGTTCTTC. This sequence encodes CSARLGLAPEQFF.

DNA for the CDR3: TGTGCCAGCAGTTACTCGGACAGGGGGCTAGGTTGGACTTTCTTT. As protein: CASSYSDRGLGWTFF. V gene TRBV6-5 combines with J gene TRBJ1-1; 11 bases map to TRBD1. CDR1 is MNHEY, CDR2 SVGAGI, per germline. Losses at the gene ends were 0 bases for V and 12 bases for J; bases not matched to a gene: 9. CDR3 size: 15 residues.

The rearrangement links TRBV6-2 or TRBV6-3 to TRBJ1-5; D unresolved. Trimming stripped 2 bases from V and 3 bases from J, with 8 bases between. Germline-derived CDR1 and CDR2 are MNHEY and SVGEGT. This CDR3 has 14 amino acids. Written as DNA, the CDR3 is TGTGCCAGCAGTTACGGCCAGGACAATCAGCCCCAGCATTTT. Its translation: CASSYGQDNQPQHF.

This clonotype was recorded a few times. The chain uses TRBV7-9 and TRBJ2-1; 12 bases line up with TRBD2. Germline CDR1 and CDR2: SEHNR and FQNEAQ (reference sequence). The junction had 8 bases not matched to a gene; V was cut back by 5 bases and J by 3 bases. The CDR3 consists of 17 residues. The CDR3 DNA sequence: TGTGCCAGCAGCATCACTAGCGGGGGGAGTTACTACAATGAGCAGTTCTTC. As protein: CASSITSGGSYYNEQFF.

This rearrangement joins TRBV4-2 to TRBJ2-1; D not resolved. V was clipped by 1 base and J by 2 bases, with 12 bases between them. The germline V gene has CDR1 LGHNA and CDR2 YNFKEQ. The length of the CDR3 is 16 residues. This CDR3 is CASSQVGGRPYNEQFF. DNA for the CDR3: TGTGCCAGCAGCCAAGTTGGTGGTAGGCCCTACAATGAGCAGTTCTTC.

The chain has TRBV7-9 and TRBJ2-7, with D maybe TRBD1 (6 bases). The CDR3 loop spans 15 amino acids. Trimming removed 5 bases from V and 3 bases from J, with 17 bases in between. Per germline, CDR1 SEHNR and CDR2 FQNEAQ (reference sequence). The CDR3, as DNA: TGTGCCAGCAGCCCCAAAGGGACATTAAACTACGAGCAGTACTTC. Amino acids: CASSPKGTLNYEQYF.

The chain couples TRBV20-1 to TRBJ1-1, with 8 bases matching TRBD1. The length of the CDR3 is 14 residues. CDR1 is DFQATT and CDR2 is SNEGSKA in the germline V gene (reference sequence). V lost 3 bases, J lost 1 base, and 4 bases stayed unmatched. CDR3 sequence reads: CSASDQGANTEAFF. In DNA form, the CDR3 reads TGCAGTGCTAGTGACCAGGGGGCGAACACTGAAGCTTTCTTT.

This chain links TRBV4-2 with TRBJ2-5; a possible D gene is TRBD2 (6 bases). The V gene lost 3 bases and the J gene lost 11 bases, with 16 bases spanning the gap. The CDR3 is 13 residues long. In germline, CDR1 is LGHNA, CDR2 YNFKEQ. The CDR3 DNA reads TGTGCCAGCAGCCAGGACTTGACTCGGGAGCAGTACTTC. Translating gives CASSQDLTREQYF.

This chain links TRBV7-9 with TRBJ2-5, with 9 bases identical to TRBD1. The CDR3 runs to 14 residues. V lost 5 bases to trimming and J lost 11 bases; unmatched junction nucleotides: 12. The germline V gene has CDR1 SEHNR and CDR2 FQNEAQ (reference sequence). CDR3 sequence: CASSRPGQGSGQYF. CDR3 bases: TGTGCCAGCAGCCGGCCGGGACAGGGCTCCGGGCAGTACTTC.

The J gene is TRBJ2-3, the V gene TRBV27; TRBD2 agrees at 11 bases. This CDR3 is built from 16 residues. Unmatched junction bases numbered 6, after V lost 4 bases and J lost 3 bases. Per germline, CDR1 MNHEY and CDR2 SMNVEV (reference sequence). CDR3 in amino acids: CASSSIAGGPTDTQYF. The DNA for the CDR3 is TGTGCCAGCAGTTCCATAGCGGGAGGGCCAACAGATACGCAGTATTTT.

This clonotype was found a few times. V is TRBV29-1 and J is TRBJ1-2; the D gene is possibly TRBD1 (5 bases). V shed 4 bases and J shed 1 base, with 13 bases lying between them. Germline values: CDR1 SQVTM, CDR2 ANQGSEA. This CDR3 has 14 amino acids. The CDR3 DNA reads TGCAGCGTTGGAGGGTTGGGGGTTAACTATGGCTACACCTTC. Encoded protein: CSVGGLGVNYGYTF.

The V and J genes are TRBV2 and TRBJ2-4; TRBD2 aligns across 12 bases. The trim removed 7 bases at V and 0 bases at J, leaving 13 bases unmatched. CDR3 length: 19 amino acids. Germline V gene data show CDR1 as SNHLY and CDR2 as FYNNEI. This CDR3 reads CASKRFIRGLAGAKNIQYF. As DNA, the CDR3 is TGTGCCAGCAAACGGTTTATCAGGGGACTAGCGGGAGCCAAAAACATTCAGTACTTC.

The chain links TRBV12-3 or TRBV12-4 to TRBJ1-4, with TRBD1 matching 8 bases. The CDR3 extends over 14 amino acids. V shed 6 bases, J shed 8 bases, and the junction held 8 bases outside the gene matches. CDR3 nucleotides: TGTGCCAGCAGCACAGGGACAGGCGGCGAAAAACTGTTTTTT. This codes for CASSTGTGGEKLFF.